This TCR beta chain comes out of a study of identical twins. This clonotype has only a few counts. Its antigen is currently unknown. From the 5' RACE reads, TCRdb called clonotypes with MiXCR, one entry per CDR3 protein. This table holds approximately 500,000 distinct CDR3 sequences, about 15% found once. Germline assignment: CDR1 MDHEN and CDR2 SYDVKM. Trimming cost V 5 bases and J 2 bases, with 12 bases left between them. The CDR3 consists of 14 residues. Study outcomes and limitations: Out-of-frame alpha sequences shared by twins were enriched for low generation probability. Conclusions were drawn cross-sectionally by statistical analysis, without following the same donors.

The same sample was also used in a study of yellow fever vaccine responses in identical twins. That report adds: Reportedly, twins showed a vaccine T cell response that looked partly convergent and partly personalized.

This TCR was sampled from a young woman in good health. The specimen was CD4+ T cells sorted from blood. The rearrangement links TRBV28 to TRBJ2-5; the D gene is possibly TRBD1 (6 bases). The CDR3 is CASSLPRGQETQYF. The CDR3 nucleotides are TGTGCCAGCAGTCTCCCGAGGGGGCAAGAGACCCAGTACTTC.